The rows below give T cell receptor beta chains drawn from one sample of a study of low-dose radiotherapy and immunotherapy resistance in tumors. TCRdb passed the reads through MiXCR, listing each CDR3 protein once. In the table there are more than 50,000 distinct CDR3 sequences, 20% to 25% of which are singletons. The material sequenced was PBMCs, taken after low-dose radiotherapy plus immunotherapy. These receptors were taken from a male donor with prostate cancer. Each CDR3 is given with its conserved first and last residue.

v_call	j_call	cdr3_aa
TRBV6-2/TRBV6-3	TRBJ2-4	CASSYLTGTGDDLAKNIQYF
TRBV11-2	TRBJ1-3	CASSFQGNTIYF
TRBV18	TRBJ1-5	CASSLDHSNQPQHF
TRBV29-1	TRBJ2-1	CSVTSGRGYNEQFF
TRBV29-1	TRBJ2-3	CSARRQGGYTDTQYF
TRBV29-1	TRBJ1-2	CSVELAGSGYTF
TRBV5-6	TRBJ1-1	CASSFPNTEAFF
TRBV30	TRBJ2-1	CASSRGSGFYNEQFF
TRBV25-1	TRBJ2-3	CASSELGGGTDTQYF
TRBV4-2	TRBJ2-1	CASSQDAASSPYNEQFF
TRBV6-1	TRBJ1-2	CASSRGLESFDYTF
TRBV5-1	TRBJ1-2	CASSITGDYGYTF
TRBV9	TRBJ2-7	CASSSDGYEQYF
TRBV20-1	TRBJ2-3	CSARGPLAGSTDTQYF
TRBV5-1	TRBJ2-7	CASSLDPAGSGYEQYF
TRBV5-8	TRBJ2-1	CASSPRDYRNEQFF
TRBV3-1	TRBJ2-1	CASSPRTRAYGEQFF
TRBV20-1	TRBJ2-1	CSADGLAETYNEQFF
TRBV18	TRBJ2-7	CASSPRTGTSYEQYF
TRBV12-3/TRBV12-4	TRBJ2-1	CASSLGGTIHNEQFF
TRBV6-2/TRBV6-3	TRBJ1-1	CASSTLTGTAEAFF
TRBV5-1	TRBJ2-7	CASSARTGTYEQYF
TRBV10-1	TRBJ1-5	CASIGTKHAPSNQPQHF
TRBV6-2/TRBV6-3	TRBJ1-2	CASTLHNSNYGYTF
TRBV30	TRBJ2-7	CAWTVGQGVYEQYF
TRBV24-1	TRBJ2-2	CATSDPGQETGELFF
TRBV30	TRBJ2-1	CAWNSENEQFF
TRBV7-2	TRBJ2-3	CASSLSRGPDTQYF
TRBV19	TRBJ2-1	CASSTREGAREQFF
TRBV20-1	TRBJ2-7	CSASAGRASYEQYF
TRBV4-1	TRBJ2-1	CASSQEKDYNEQFF
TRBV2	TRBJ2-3	CASSGIGQGSTDTQYF
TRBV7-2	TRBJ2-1	CASSQQIDFYNEQFF
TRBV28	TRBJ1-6	CASSSLREALDSPLHF
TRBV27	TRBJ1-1	CASSLSREVGEAFF
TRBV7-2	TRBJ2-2	CASSPYGLAVTGELFF
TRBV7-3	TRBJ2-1	CAYEAGGYNEQFF
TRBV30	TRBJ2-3	CAWTGLAGDSTDTQYF
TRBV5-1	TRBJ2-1	CASSKAPGTSGRASYNEQFF
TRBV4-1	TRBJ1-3	CASSQGRAATGSGNTIYF
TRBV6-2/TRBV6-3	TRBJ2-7	CASTRTPTYEQYF
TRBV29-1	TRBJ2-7	CSALLAHEQYF
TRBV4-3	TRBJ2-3	CASSQDGQPNTDTQYF
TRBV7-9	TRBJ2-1	CASRTGGRNEQFF
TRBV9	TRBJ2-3	CASSVLDGHHTDTQYF
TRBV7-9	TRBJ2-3	CASSRASATDTQYF
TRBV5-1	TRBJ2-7	CASSLSGLYYEQYF
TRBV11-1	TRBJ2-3	CASSLGGKDTQYF